A single sample is the source of the 24 T cell receptor beta chains below, sequenced in a study of cytomegalovirus exposure and HLA in healthy donors (TCRdb year 2017). To prepare the library, the immunoSEQ multiplex PCR assay was applied. TCRdb re-hosts the immuneACCESS table, in-frame sequences only. Its copies lack some clones; in the studies checked, an unresolved V gene accounts for under half of them, and the cause for the rest is not known. Present in this sample are about 110,000 clones, roughly 95% of which were seen just once. The ten largest clones take up 0.67% of the sample. The sequencing sample was made of PBMCs. Every receptor here comes from a woman between 18 and 29 years old in good health and CMV-seronegative.

This clone was seen only once. The chain combines TRBV6-5 with TRBJ2-1; possible D gene TRBD1, 5 bases. The V and J ends lost 6 bases and 5 bases respectively, with 17 bases between them. The CDR3 has 15 residues. Germline CDR1 reads MNHEY; CDR2 reads SVGAGI. CDR3 amino acids: CASSVDRGRNNEQFF. The CDR3 DNA sequence: TGTGCCAGCAGCGTAGACAGAGGCCGAAACAATGAGCAGTTCTTC.

The V gene is TRBV29-1, the J gene TRBJ1-1, with D uncertain. CDR1 SQVTM and CDR2 ANQGSEA come from the germline V gene. Trimming removed 1 base from V and 1 base from J, with 7 bases in between. The CDR3 has 13 amino acids. CDR3 in amino acids: CSVEVPENTEAFF. The CDR3 DNA reads as TGCAGCGTTGAAGTCCCAGAGAACACTGAAGCTTTCTTT.

The chain has TRBV27 and TRBJ2-7; TRBD1 aligns across 7 bases. With V trimmed by 3 bases and J by 4 bases, 21 bases remained unmatched. Germline-derived CDR1 and CDR2 are MNHEY and SMNVEV (reference sequence). This CDR3 has 19 amino acids. As DNA, the CDR3 is TGTGCCAGCAGTTTCAGGACAGGTCAAGCCGCCCCCACCGTATACGAGCAGTACTTC. Its protein is CASSFRTGQAAPTVYEQYF.

The J gene is TRBJ2-3, the V gene TRBV10-1, with 10 bases that match TRBD2. The germline V gene has CDR1 WNHNN and CDR2 SYGVQD (reference sequence). J lost 2 bases, V lost 7 bases, and 21 bases had no gene match. The CDR3 spans 20 residues. As DNA, the CDR3 is TGCGCCAGCACCCAAGGTAGCGGGGGGAAGCCAAGGGCCTCCACAGATACGCAGTATTTT. The encoded protein is CASTQGSGGKPRASTDTQYF.

The rearrangement links TRBV25-1 to TRBJ2-5; D remains ambiguous. V was trimmed by 3 bases and J by 7 bases, leaving 15 bases between them. Per germline, CDR1 MGHDK and CDR2 SYGVNS. The CDR3 spans 14 residues. The CDR3 sequence: CASSDPTPLGTQYF. The DNA for the CDR3 is TGTGCCAGCAGTGACCCGACTCCCCTAGGGACCCAGTACTTC.

The rearrangement joins TRBV27 to TRBJ1-1; 8 nucleotides agree with TRBD1. CDR1 and CDR2 from the germline V gene are MNHEY and SMNVEV (reference sequence). This CDR3 has 14 amino acids. J lost 6 bases, V lost 2 bases, and 5 bases had no gene match. As DNA, the CDR3 is TGTGCCAGCAGTTTAGGGCAGGGGGCCGCTGAAGCTTTCTTT. It codes for CASSLGQGAAEAFF.

The rearrangement links TRBV5-4 to TRBJ2-2; perhaps TRBD2 as D (7 bases). The CDR3 runs 15 residues. Deletions cut 4 bases from V and 3 bases from J, with 13 bases between. Germline loops: CDR1 SGHNT, CDR2 YYREEE (reference sequence). For the CDR3, the DNA is TGTGCCAGCAGCCCGAAGGGGGGGCACACCGGGGAGCTGTTTTTT. It specifies CASSPKGGHTGELFF.

The chain carries TRBV5-5 and TRBJ2-2; D is possibly TRBD2 (6 bases). This CDR3 has 16 residues. V shed 1 base and J shed 2 bases, with 12 bases lying between them. Looked up from germline, CDR1 is SGHKS and CDR2 is YYEKEE (reference sequence). The CDR3 protein is CASSLSGGVNTGELFF. Written as DNA, the CDR3 is TGTGCCAGCAGCTTGTCTGGCGGGGTAAACACCGGGGAGCTGTTTTTT.

V usage is TRBV5-4 and J usage is TRBJ1-2, with a weak D call TRBD1 (5 bases). Trimming took off 7 bases at V and 6 bases at J, with 16 bases between the two ends. The length of the CDR3 is 13 residues. Germline lookup yields CDR1 SGHNT and CDR2 YYREEE (reference sequence). CDR3 DNA: TGTGCCAGCGGGTCGGGGGGTAGCCATGGCTACACCTTC. Translation gives CASGSGGSHGYTF.

This sequence joins TRBV6-5 and TRBJ2-7; 7 bases map to TRBD2. The CDR3 covers 12 residues. Trimming cost V 8 bases and J 3 bases; bases outside gene matches: 4. CDR1 is MNHEY and CDR2 is SVGAGI in the germline V gene. The DNA of the CDR3 is TGTGCCAGCCGGGACTACTACTACGAGCAGTACTTC. Protein: CASRDYYYEQYF.

CDR3 nucleotide sequence: TGTGCCAGCAGCCCAAACCCACAGGGCGGTCCCACCTACGAGCAGTACTTC. It codes for CASSPNPQGGPTYEQYF. This chain links TRBV7-2 with TRBJ2-7, with D possibly matching TRBD1 (6 bases). Trimming took off 5 bases at V and 2 bases at J, with 22 bases between the two ends. This CDR3 is built from 17 residues. Germline values: CDR1 SGHTA, CDR2 FQGNSA. Looking up the rest from reference TRBV7-2 and TRBJ2-7 gives the full variable domain: GAGVSQSPSNKVTEKGKDVELRCDPISGHTALYWYRQSLGQGLEFLIYFQGNSAPDKSGLPSDRFSAERTGGSVSTLTIQRTQQEDSAVYLCASSPNPQGGPTYEQYFGPGTRLTVT.

In its sample, this clone was seen once. The chain has TRBV2 and TRBJ1-4; 7 bases map to TRBD1. Germline CDR1 and CDR2: SNHLY and FYNNEI. Losses at the gene ends were 4 bases for V and 0 bases for J; bases not matched to a gene: 5. The CDR3 extends over 16 amino acids. The CDR3 here is CASSASGTATNEKLFF. In DNA, the CDR3 is TGTGCCAGCAGTGCTTCCGGGACAGCAACTAATGAAAAACTGTTTTTT. The full variable domain, with the rest looked up from reference TRBV2 and TRBJ1-4, is EPEVTQTPSHQVTQMGQEVILRCVPISNHLYFYWYRQILGQKVEFLVSFYNNEISEKSEIFDDQFSVERPDGSNFTLKIRSTKLEDSAMYFCASSASGTATNEKLFFGSGTQLSVL.

This chain links TRBV29-1 with TRBJ1-1; D possibly corresponds to TRBD1 (5 bases). The ends were cut back, 3 bases at V and 5 bases at J, with 16 bases in the middle. This CDR3 contains 14 residues. The V gene's germline CDR1 is SQVTM and CDR2 ANQGSEA. CDR3: CSVEADTSGTEAFF. The CDR3, as DNA: TGCAGCGTTGAGGCGGACACATCGGGTACTGAAGCTTTCTTT.

The J gene is TRBJ2-6, the V gene TRBV11-3, with 7 nucleotides matching TRBD1. Germline assignment: CDR1 SGHNT and CDR2 YENEEA. CDR3 length: 16 amino acids. V gave up 1 base and J gave up 2 bases; unmatched junction bases: 2. CDR3 DNA: TGTGCCAGCAGCTTAGGTACAGGGGCTGGGGCCAACGTCCTGACTTTC. This translates into CASSLGTGAGANVLTF.

The gene calls are TRBV4-2 and TRBJ2-5; 9 bases match TRBD2. With V trimmed by 3 bases and J by 4 bases, 9 bases remained unmatched. Germline CDR1 reads LGHNA; CDR2 reads YNFKEQ. This CDR3 region has 16 residues. CDR3 DNA: TGTGCCAGCAGCCAGTTAACGACTAGCGGTACAGAGACCCAGTACTTC. This gives the protein CASSQLTTSGTETQYF.

The rearrangement links TRBV19 to TRBJ2-7; D might be TRBD1 (6 bases). The CDR3 consists of 13 residues. V lost 6 bases to trimming and J lost 2 bases, with 11 bases between them. CDR1 and CDR2 (germline): LNHDA, SQIVND (reference sequence). CDR3 coding DNA: TGTGCCAGTAGCACAGGGCGGACCTACGAGCAGTACTTC. It yields the protein CASSTGRTYEQYF.

This chain joins TRBV4-1 and TRBJ1-2, with TRBD1 as a possible D gene (5 bases). Germline V gene lookup returns CDR1 MGHRA and CDR2 YSYEKL. V was shortened by 4 bases and J by 5 bases, with 20 bases between the two germline ends. The CDR3 sequence is 16 residues long. The CDR3 nucleotides read TGCGCCAGCAGCCCCGGTCAGGGCGGAATTTATTATGGCTACACCTTC. The encoded protein is CASSPGQGGIYYGYTF.

The V gene is TRBV7-9, the J gene TRBJ2-1, with D maybe TRBD1 (5 bases). CDR3 length: 12 residues. CDR1 SEHNR and CDR2 FQNEAQ come from the germline V gene (reference sequence). V lost 6 bases, J lost 8 bases, and 11 bases lay in between. CDR3 in amino acids: CASRPARDEQFF. Written as DNA, the CDR3 is TGTGCCAGCAGACCGGCCAGGGATGAGCAGTTCTTC.

The J gene is TRBJ1-3, the V gene TRBV18; D might be TRBD1 (6 bases). The CDR3 length is 15 residues. With 3 bases removed from V and 4 bases from J, the gap between germline ends came to 13 bases. The V gene's germline CDR1 is KGHSH and CDR2 LQKENI. DNA of the CDR3: TGTGCCAGCTCACCCTCCCAGGGGAGCGGAAACACCATATATTTT. It yields the protein CASSPSQGSGNTIYF.

J is TRBJ1-1 and V is TRBV4-1, with 10 nucleotides matching TRBD1. CDR1 and CDR2 (germline): MGHRA, YSYEKL. The CDR3 length is 15 residues. V lost 1 base, J lost 7 bases, and 6 bases stayed unmatched. The CDR3 DNA is TGCGCCAGCAGCCAAGTCGACAGGGGGCGGGGTGAAGCTTTCTTT. Its translation: CASSQVDRGRGEAFF.

The chain has TRBV29-1 and TRBJ2-2, with D possibly matching TRBD1 (6 bases). V was trimmed by 7 bases and J by 6 bases, leaving 12 bases between them. In germline, CDR1 is SQVTM, CDR2 ANQGSEA. The CDR3 has 12 amino acids. CDR3 protein: CSGQVYSGELFF. DNA for the CDR3: TGCAGCGGACAGGTTTACTCCGGGGAGCTGTTTTTT.

The J gene is TRBJ1-4, the V gene TRBV4-1; 11 nucleotides line up with TRBD1. CDR3 length: 17 amino acids. The germline CDR1 and CDR2 sequences are MGHRA and YSYEKL. J was trimmed by 7 bases and V by 0 bases; bases with no gene match: 7. The CDR3 here is CASSQDSWGTGGEKLFF. In nucleotides, the CDR3 is TGCGCCAGCAGCCAAGATTCTTGGGGGACAGGGGGTGAAAAACTGTTTTTT.

This clone was detected a few times. J is TRBJ2-7 and V is TRBV4-1; 7 bases are shared with TRBD2. After removal of 0 bases from V and 0 bases from J, the junction contained 5 bases not matched to a gene. Germline V lookup: CDR1 MGHRA, CDR2 YSYEKL. This CDR3 comprises 16 residues. In nucleotides, the CDR3 is TGCGCCAGCAGCCAAGATCAGGGCGGGAGCTCCTACGAGCAGTACTTC. Its translation is CASSQDQGGSSYEQYF.

The chain joins TRBV11-2 to TRBJ2-7; TRBD2 matches at 13 bases. Per the germline V gene, CDR1 is SGHAT and CDR2 is FQNNGV. This CDR3 spans 15 amino acids. V lost 6 bases to trimming and J lost 2 bases; unmatched junction nucleotides: 4. The CDR3 is CASRKTSGGPYEQYF. The CDR3 DNA reads as TGTGCCAGCAGAAAGACTAGCGGGGGGCCCTACGAGCAGTACTTC.